A selection of T cell receptor beta chains follows, all from one sample in a study of radiation and T cells in renal cell carcinoma. Generated by immunoSEQ multiplex PCR, the TCRdb table keeps only in-frame clones and is missing some. The sample consists of about 5,200 clones, 50% to 65% of them appearing once. The sequencing used tumor tissue, collected from a patient whose treatment included radiotherapy and nephrectomy. The receptors shown here come from a man aged 55 to 69 with renal cell carcinoma. Both conserved end residues are part of each CDR3. The D gene is left open where the match is weak. Some rows have no size entry. The others give once, few or many, or a class for an expanded clone.

j_gene,v_gene,d_gene,abundance,CDR3nt,CDR3aa
TRBJ2-7,TRBV7-9,.,medium-sized,TGTGCCAGCAGCTCCATAGGGGCGAGGACTTACTACGAGCAGTACTTC,CASSSIGARTYYEQYF
TRBJ1-1,TRBV11-1,.,.,TGTGCCAGCAGCTTGGACATCAACACTGAAGCTTTCTTT,CASSLDINTEAFF
TRBJ2-7,TRBV2,TRBD2,.,TGTGCCAGCCGGCGGGGGGTCGAGCAGTACTTC,CASRRGVEQYF
TRBJ2-1,TRBV14,TRBD2,medium-sized,TGTGCCAGCAGCCAGGGGCTAGCGGGAAGGTCCCCCTACAATGAGCAGTTCTTC,CASSQGLAGRSPYNEQFF
TRBJ1-4,TRBV14,.,.,TGTGCCAGCAGCCCGTTCCGGGGGGCAACTAATGAAAAACTGTTTTTT,CASSPFRGATNEKLFF
TRBJ1-3,TRBV10-3,.,.,TGTGCCATCAGTGATATCCCGGGGGGCTCTGGAAACACCATATATTTT,CAISDIPGGSGNTIYF
TRBJ2-7,TRBV6-5,.,medium-sized,TGTGCCAGCAGTTATGCGTCCGCTAGCACTTACGAGCAGTACTTC,CASSYASASTYEQYF
TRBJ1-6,TRBV7-9,TRBD1,.,TGTGCCAGCAGCCAAGCAGGGACAGCTTATTCACCCCTCCACTTT,CASSQAGTAYSPLHF
TRBJ1-3,TRBV6-1,.,few,TGTGCCAGCAGTGAAGCGCTTGGTTACACCATATATTTT,CASSEALGYTIYF
TRBJ2-7,TRBV6-5,.,.,TGTGCCAGCAGTTACCAGTCTTTCCCCTCTCCTAACGAGCAGTACTTC,CASSYQSFPSPNEQYF
TRBJ2-7,TRBV21-1,.,.,TGTGCCAGCAGCGTAGGTGGGAGCTCTCCCGAGCAGTACTTC,CASSVGGSSPEQYF
TRBJ2-7,TRBV7-8,.,.,TGTGCCAGCAGCTTCGGCAGGGACCACGAGCAGTACTTC,CASSFGRDHEQYF
TRBJ2-1,TRBV15,.,few,TGTGCCACCAGCAGAGATGAGGGGTCGTCCCTCCCATACAATGAGCAGTTCTTC,CATSRDEGSSLPYNEQFF
TRBJ1-2,TRBV5-4,.,.,TGTGCCAGCAGCCCTCAGGGGTTTCCGGGGGCATTCGGCTACACCTTC,CASSPQGFPGAFGYTF
TRBJ1-2,TRBV7-8,.,medium-sized,TGTGCCAGCAGCTTACTAGTGGGAGGTGGCTACACCTTC,CASSLLVGGGYTF
TRBJ1-2,TRBV7-9,.,.,TGTGCCAGCAGCCGGTGGGGGAACTATGGCTACACCTTC,CASSRWGNYGYTF
TRBJ1-6,TRBV30,.,once,TGTGCCTGGAGTGTAGCCCGGGGGATATATAATTCACCCCTCCACTTT,CAWSVARGIYNSPLHF
TRBJ2-6,TRBV2,.,few,TGTGCCAGCGGCGGGAACGTCCTGACTTTC,CASGGNVLTF
TRBJ2-7,TRBV6-1,TRBD2,.,TGTGCCACTGGGTCCGGGACTAGTAACTACGAGCAGTACTTC,CATGSGTSNYEQYF
TRBJ2-7,TRBV7-3,.,.,TGTGCCAGCAGCTTTAGTCCTACCTACGAGCAGTACTTC,CASSFSPTYEQYF
TRBJ2-7,TRBV7-8,.,few,TGTGCCAGCAGCACCGGGCGGACCTACGAGCAGTACTTC,CASSTGRTYEQYF
TRBJ1-2,TRBV11-3,.,few,TGTGCCAGCAGCTTAGTTTTTAGAGGGAACTATGGCTACACCTTC,CASSLVFRGNYGYTF